This is a list of T cell receptor beta chains from one sample in a study of blood T cell repertoires in COVID-19. Sequencing was performed with immunoSEQ multiplex PCR; in TCRdb, only in-frame clones are kept and a portion is missing. Of about 250,000 clones listed, roughly 87% were seen once; the top ten hold roughly 0.8%. What was sequenced was peripheral blood. These TCRs come from a woman in her twenties or thirties with acute or convalescent COVID-19. The CDR3 runs from the conserved cysteine through the conserved F or W. D genes are given only for firm matches. Where a row states a size, it is once, few, many or the class of an expanded clone; other rows omit it.

clone_size	d_call	j_call	v_call	cdr3_nt	cdr3_aa
-	-	TRBJ2-3	TRBV12-3/TRBV12-4	TGTGCCAGCACATACGGTCGCACAGATACGCAGTATTTT	CASTYGRTDTQYF
-	TRBD2	TRBJ2-3	TRBV6-6	TGTGCCAGCAGTTACGGGATTAGCGGGAGTTCTACGCAGTATTTT	CASSYGISGSSTQYF
-	TRBD1	TRBJ1-1	TRBV13	TGTGCCAGCAGGAATACCGGGACAGGGGGTACTGAAGCTTTCTTT	CASRNTGTGGTEAFF
-	-	TRBJ2-2	TRBV21-1	TGTGCCAGCAGCAAAGATGGGCACTCGAACACCGGGGAGCTGTTTTTT	CASSKDGHSNTGELFF
-	-	TRBJ2-1	TRBV21-1	-	CASSKEVAGGSSYNEQFF
few	TRBD1	TRBJ1-3	TRBV5-1	TGCGCCAGCAGCTTGACAGGGGCCAACTCTGGAAACACCATATATTTT	CASSLTGANSGNTIYF
-	-	TRBJ1-1	TRBV3-1/TRBV3-2	TGTGCCAGCAGCCAAGGGACAGCTGCTTTCTTT	CASSQGTAAFF
-	-	TRBJ2-1	TRBV10-2	TGCGCCAGCAGTGCAGCGGCCTACAATGAGCAGTTCTTC	CASSAAAYNEQFF
-	-	TRBJ2-1	TRBV6-2/TRBV6-3	TGTGCCAGCAGTTACGATTTACGGGGGACAGACAATGAGCAGTTCTTC	CASSYDLRGTDNEQFF
-	TRBD2	TRBJ2-2	TRBV2	TGTGCCAGCAGTAATCCTAGCGGAAAGAACACCGGGGAGCTGTTTTTT	CASSNPSGKNTGELFF
-	-	TRBJ1-2	TRBV4-3	TGCGCCAGCAGCCAAGGCAGAAACTATGGCTACACCTTC	CASSQGRNYGYTF
-	TRBD1	TRBJ1-5	TRBV3-1/TRBV3-2	TGTGCCAGCAGCCCTGGGACAGGCCCACTTAGGCCCCAGCATTTT	CASSPGTGPLRPQHF
-	TRBD2	TRBJ2-1	TRBV30	TGTGCCTGGAGTTCAGCAGCGCGGGAGCGGGAGTTCTTC	CAWSSAAREREFF
-	-	TRBJ1-5	TRBV27	TGTGCCAGCAGTTTAGGGGGGAGCGATCAGCCCCAGCATTTT	CASSLGGSDQPQHF
-	-	TRBJ1-2	TRBV20-1	TGCAGTACACACAGCCCCTATGGCTACACCTTC	CSTHSPYGYTF
-	-	TRBJ2-2	TRBV6-2/TRBV6-3	TGTGCCAGCAGTTTGTGGACTGCGAGGTCCGGGGAGCTGTTTTTT	CASSLWTARSGELFF
-	-	TRBJ1-6	TRBV23-1	TGCGCCAGCGGGGGGGATTCACCCCTCCACTTT	CASGGDSPLHF
-	TRBD1	TRBJ2-2	TRBV2	TGTGCCACAACCACGGGACAGAGCCTTAACACCGGGGAGCTGTTTTTT	CATTTGQSLNTGELFF
-	-	TRBJ1-3	TRBV5-1	TGCGCCAGCAGCTGGGACATCTCTGGAAACACCATATATTTT	CASSWDISGNTIYF
-	-	TRBJ2-1	TRBV14	TGTGCCAGCAGCCAAGGGGGCTGGTACAATGAGCAGTTCTTC	CASSQGGWYNEQFF
-	-	TRBJ2-3	TRBV7-2	TGTGCCAGCAGCTTAGTTACGGGATGGCAAGATACGCAGTATTTT	CASSLVTGWQDTQYF
-	-	TRBJ1-5	TRBV19	TGTGCCAGTAGTCAACACAACAGAAGCAATCAGCCCCAGCATTTT	CASSQHNRSNQPQHF
-	-	TRBJ2-5	TRBV11-2	TGTGCCAGCAGCTTAGAAAAGGAGGGCCTTAACGAGACCCAGTACTTC	CASSLEKEGLNETQYF
-	-	TRBJ2-5	TRBV18	TGTGCCAGCTCACGGGACATCCAAGAGACCCAGTACTTC	CASSRDIQETQYF
-	TRBD2	TRBJ2-1	TRBV19	TGTGCCAGTAGTATAAAACGGGGGGATCCGCAGTTCTTC	CASSIKRGDPQFF
-	-	TRBJ1-5	TRBV20-1	TGCAGTGCTAGTACCGGCGGGCGCAATCAGCCCCAGCATTTT	CSASTGGRNQPQHF
many	-	TRBJ1-2	TRBV27	TGTGCCAGCAGTTTATCCCAGGGGAACTATGGCTACACCTTC	CASSLSQGNYGYTF
-	TRBD1	TRBJ2-7	TRBV18	TGTGCCAGCTCACCAAAGGGGGCGACCTCCTACGAGCAGTACTTC	CASSPKGATSYEQYF
-	-	TRBJ1-1	TRBV5-6	TGTGCCAGCAGCTTGGTGACAGGATCTGAAGCTTTCTTT	CASSLVTGSEAFF
-	-	TRBJ2-3	TRBV7-6	TGTGCCAGCAGCTTACCCGGTAGCACAGATACGCAGTATTTT	CASSLPGSTDTQYF
few	-	TRBJ2-3	TRBV29-1	TGCAGCGTGGAGGACGTTTATACGCAGTATTTT	CSVEDVYTQYF
-	-	TRBJ1-3	TRBV6-6	TGTGCCAGCAGTTACTCGGCAGGGTCTGGAAACACCATATATTTT	CASSYSAGSGNTIYF
few	-	TRBJ1-5	TRBV12-3/TRBV12-4	TGTGCCAGCAGTACACAAAATCAGCCCCAGCATTTT	CASSTQNQPQHF
-	-	TRBJ1-3	TRBV3-1/TRBV3-2	TGTGCCAGCAGCCAAGTGCATCGTACCGGGTCTGGAAACACCATATATTTT	CASSQVHRTGSGNTIYF
-	-	TRBJ1-1	TRBV5-1	TGCGCCAGCAGCCCAAGGAGGGGGGGTACGAACACTGAAGCTTTCTTT	CASSPRRGGTNTEAFF
-	TRBD1	TRBJ2-7	TRBV5-1	TGCGCCAGCTCCCCCGGGACAGACTCCTACGAGCAGTACTTC	CASSPGTDSYEQYF
-	TRBD1	TRBJ1-3	TRBV18	TGTGCCAGCTCACCACTCACAGGGGTGAACACCATATATTTT	CASSPLTGVNTIYF
-	-	TRBJ1-2	TRBV6-6	TGTGCCAGCAGTTACCTGACGACAGGAAACTATGGCTACACCTTC	CASSYLTTGNYGYTF
-	-	TRBJ1-4	TRBV7-7	TGTGCTAGCAGCTTAGCTTTCGCGCAGGAAGGAAAACTGTTTTTT	CASSLAFAQEGKLFF
-	-	TRBJ1-5	TRBV12-3/TRBV12-4	TGTGCCAGCAGGTACGCAGGGGATCAGCCCCAGCATTTT	CASRYAGDQPQHF
-	-	TRBJ1-3	TRBV30	TGTGCCTGGACGACAGGATTCTCGGGAAACACCATATATTTT	CAWTTGFSGNTIYF
-	-	TRBJ1-3	TRBV27	TGTGCCAGCAGTACCAGGACGGGGTTCAATCGAAACACCATATATTTT	CASSTRTGFNRNTIYF
-	TRBD1	TRBJ2-5	TRBV5-6	TGTGCCAGCAGCCGAAAACAAGGCCGGGACAGGGGGCGAGAGACCCAGTACTTC	CASSRKQGRDRGRETQYF
-	TRBD2	TRBJ2-7	TRBV9	TGTGCCAGCAGCGGAGGGACTAGTGGGAACGAGCAGTACTTC	CASSGGTSGNEQYF
-	TRBD2	TRBJ2-1	TRBV24-1	TGTGCCACCAGTGACCCCGGGACTAGCGGGAGGGATGAGCAGTTCTTC	CATSDPGTSGRDEQFF
once	-	TRBJ1-6	TRBV19	TGTGCCAGTAGTTCCACGGGACACTCCTATAATTCACCCCTCCACTTT	CASSSTGHSYNSPLHF
-	-	TRBJ1-6	TRBV3-1/TRBV3-2	TGTGCCAGCAGCCAAGATTTGAGGGTTCATTCACCCCTCCACTTT	CASSQDLRVHSPLHF
-	-	TRBJ1-2	TRBV19	TGTGCCAGTAGTGAACAGGGCGCTAGTGGCTACACCTTC	CASSEQGASGYTF
-	TRBD2	TRBJ2-1	TRBV11-2	TGTGCCAGCAGCAAAGGACTAGCGGACTTCTACAATGAGCAGTTCTTC	CASSKGLADFYNEQFF
-	TRBD1	TRBJ1-1	TRBV5-6	TGTGCCAGCAGCTTGTCTTGGACAGGGGGGACTGAAGCTTTCTTT	CASSLSWTGGTEAFF
-	TRBD1	TRBJ2-7	TRBV27	TGTGCCAGCAGTCCGTCGGACAGGGTGTCCTACGAGCAGTACTTC	CASSPSDRVSYEQYF
-	TRBD2	TRBJ2-1	TRBV7-3	TGTGCCAGCAGCTTAATTGCTAGCGGGGGCTCCTACAATGAGCAGTTCTTC	CASSLIASGGSYNEQFF
-	-	TRBJ1-2	TRBV7-6	TGTGCCAGCAGCCCCTGGGAGGGGGGATTGGATGGCTACACCTTC	CASSPWEGGLDGYTF
-	-	TRBJ2-7	TRBV20-1	TGCAGTGCTAGTCCAACCGGGACTTTCTCCTACGAGCAGTACTTC	CSASPTGTFSYEQYF